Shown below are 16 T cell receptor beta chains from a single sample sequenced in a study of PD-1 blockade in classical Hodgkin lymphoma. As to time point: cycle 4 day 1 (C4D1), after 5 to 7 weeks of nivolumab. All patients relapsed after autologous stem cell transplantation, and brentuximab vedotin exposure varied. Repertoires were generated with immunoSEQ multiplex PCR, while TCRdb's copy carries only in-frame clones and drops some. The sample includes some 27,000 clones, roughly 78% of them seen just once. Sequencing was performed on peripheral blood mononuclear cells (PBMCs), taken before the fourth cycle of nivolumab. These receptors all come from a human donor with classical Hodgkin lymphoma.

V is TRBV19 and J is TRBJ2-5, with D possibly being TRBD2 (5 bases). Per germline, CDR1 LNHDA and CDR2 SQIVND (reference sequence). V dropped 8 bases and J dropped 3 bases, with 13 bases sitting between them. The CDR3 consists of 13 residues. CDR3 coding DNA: TGTGCCAGTCGGGATAGAGGGAAAGAGACCCAGTACTTC. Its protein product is CASRDRGKETQYF.

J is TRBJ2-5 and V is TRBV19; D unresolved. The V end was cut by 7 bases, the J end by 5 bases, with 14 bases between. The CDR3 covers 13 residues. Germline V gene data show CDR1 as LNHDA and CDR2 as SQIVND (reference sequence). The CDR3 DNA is TGTGCCAGTACTACGGTCGTTGGGGAGACCCAGTACTTC. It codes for CASTTVVGETQYF.

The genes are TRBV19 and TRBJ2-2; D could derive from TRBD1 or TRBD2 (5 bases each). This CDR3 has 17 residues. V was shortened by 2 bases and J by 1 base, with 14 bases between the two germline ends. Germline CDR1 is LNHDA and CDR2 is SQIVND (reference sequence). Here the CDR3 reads CASSIIFGTVNTGELFF. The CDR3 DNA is TGTGCCAGTAGTATAATTTTTGGGACGGTGAACACCGGGGAGCTGTTTTTT. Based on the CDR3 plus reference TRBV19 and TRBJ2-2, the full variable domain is DGGITQSPKYLFRKEGQNVTLSCEQNLNHDAMYWYRQDPGQGLRLIYYSQIVNDFQKGDIAEGYSVSREKKESFPLTVTSAQKNPTAFYLCASSIIFGTVNTGELFFGEGSRLTVL.

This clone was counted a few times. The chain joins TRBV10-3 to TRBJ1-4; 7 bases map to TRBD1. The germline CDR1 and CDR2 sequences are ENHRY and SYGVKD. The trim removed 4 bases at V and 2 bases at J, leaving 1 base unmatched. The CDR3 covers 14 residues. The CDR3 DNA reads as TGTGCCATCAGTGTGACAGGGACTAATGAAAAACTGTTTTTT. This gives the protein CAISVTGTNEKLFF.

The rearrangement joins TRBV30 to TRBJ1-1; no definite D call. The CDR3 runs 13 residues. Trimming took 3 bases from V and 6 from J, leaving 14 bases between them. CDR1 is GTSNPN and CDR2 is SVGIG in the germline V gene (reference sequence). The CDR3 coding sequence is TGTGCCTGGAGCGGAAAGCGCTGGGCTGAAGCTTTCTTT. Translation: CAWSGKRWAEAFF.

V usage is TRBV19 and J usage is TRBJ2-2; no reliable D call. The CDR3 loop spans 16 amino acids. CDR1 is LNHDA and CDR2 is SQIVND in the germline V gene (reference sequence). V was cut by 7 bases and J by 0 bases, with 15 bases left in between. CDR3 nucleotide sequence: TGTGCCAGTACCCCGGCCATTCACCCGAACACCGGGGAGCTGTTTTTT. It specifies CASTPAIHPNTGELFF.

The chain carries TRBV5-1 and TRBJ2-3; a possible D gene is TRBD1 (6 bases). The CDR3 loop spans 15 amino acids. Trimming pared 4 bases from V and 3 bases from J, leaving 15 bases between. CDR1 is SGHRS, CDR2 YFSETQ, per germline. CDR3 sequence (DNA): TGCGCCAGCAGCCCTGGACAGTACGGGACAGATACGCAGTATTTT. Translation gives CASSPGQYGTDTQYF.

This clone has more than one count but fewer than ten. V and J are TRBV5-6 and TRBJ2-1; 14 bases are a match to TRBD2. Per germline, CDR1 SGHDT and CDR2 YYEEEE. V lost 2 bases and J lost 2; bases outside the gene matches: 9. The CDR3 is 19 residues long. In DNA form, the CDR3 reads TGTGCCAGCAGCTTCGATCTCAGACTAGCGGGAGGGCCCTACAATGAGCAGTTCTTC. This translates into CASSFDLRLAGGPYNEQFF.

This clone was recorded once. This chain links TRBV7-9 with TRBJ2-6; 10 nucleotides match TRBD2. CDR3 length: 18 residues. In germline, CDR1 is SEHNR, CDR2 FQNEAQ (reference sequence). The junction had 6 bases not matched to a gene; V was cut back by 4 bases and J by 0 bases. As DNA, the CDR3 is TGTGCCAGCAGCTCCGGACTAGCGGCAAACTCTGGGGCCAACGTCCTGACTTTC. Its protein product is CASSSGLAANSGANVLTF.

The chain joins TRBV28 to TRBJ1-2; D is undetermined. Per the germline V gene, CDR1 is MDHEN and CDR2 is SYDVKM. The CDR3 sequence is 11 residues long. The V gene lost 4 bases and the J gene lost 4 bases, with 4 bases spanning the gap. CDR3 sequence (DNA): TGTGCCAGCAGTTACCCCTATGGCTACACCTTC. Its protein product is CASSYPYGYTF.

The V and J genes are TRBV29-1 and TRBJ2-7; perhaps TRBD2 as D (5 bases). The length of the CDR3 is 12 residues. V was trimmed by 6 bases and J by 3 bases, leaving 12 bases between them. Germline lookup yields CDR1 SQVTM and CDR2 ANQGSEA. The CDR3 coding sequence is TGCAGCGTGGAGGAAGGAGTCTACGAGCAGTACTTC. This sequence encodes CSVEEGVYEQYF.

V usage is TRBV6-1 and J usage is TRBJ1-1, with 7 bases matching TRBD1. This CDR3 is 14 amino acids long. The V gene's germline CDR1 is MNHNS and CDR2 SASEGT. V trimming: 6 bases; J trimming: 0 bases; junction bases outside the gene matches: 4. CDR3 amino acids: CASRPGQMNTEAFF. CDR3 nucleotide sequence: TGTGCCAGCAGGCCGGGACAGATGAACACTGAAGCTTTCTTT.

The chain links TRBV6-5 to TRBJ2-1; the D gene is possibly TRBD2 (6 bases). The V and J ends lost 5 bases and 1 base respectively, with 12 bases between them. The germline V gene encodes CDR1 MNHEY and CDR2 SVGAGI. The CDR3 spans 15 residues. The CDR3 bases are TGTGCCAGCAGTACCCGGGACTGGTCCTACAATGAGCAGTTCTTC. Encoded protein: CASSTRDWSYNEQFF.

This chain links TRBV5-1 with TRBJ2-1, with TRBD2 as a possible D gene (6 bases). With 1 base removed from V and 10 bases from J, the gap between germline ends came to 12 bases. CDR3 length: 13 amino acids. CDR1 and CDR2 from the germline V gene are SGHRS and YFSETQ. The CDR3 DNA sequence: TGCGCCAGCAGCTTGCACGGGAGTGACGAGCAGTTCTTC. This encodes CASSLHGSDEQFF.

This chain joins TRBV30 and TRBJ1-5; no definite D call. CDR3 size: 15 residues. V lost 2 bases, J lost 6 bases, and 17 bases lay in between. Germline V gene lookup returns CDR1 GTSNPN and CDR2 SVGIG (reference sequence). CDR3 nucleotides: TGTGCCTGGAGTCCTGACTCTGGCCTGCGTCAGCCCCAGCATTTT. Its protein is CAWSPDSGLRQPQHF.

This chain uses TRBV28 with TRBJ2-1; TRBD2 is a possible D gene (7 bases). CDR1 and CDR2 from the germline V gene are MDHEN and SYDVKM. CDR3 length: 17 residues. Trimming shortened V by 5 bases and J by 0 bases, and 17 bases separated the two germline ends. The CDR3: CASSLLGGGSSYNEQFF. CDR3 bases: TGTGCCAGCAGTCTCCTCGGGGGCGGGAGCTCCTACAATGAGCAGTTCTTC.